This TCR beta chain was sequenced for a study of blood T cell repertoires in COVID-19. Turning to the study itself: Acute-phase and convalescent COVID-19 samples originated in the United States, Italy and Spain. In each case, the material was cDNA or gDNA derived from T cells, B-cell-depleted T cells, or PBMCs.

In the original workflow: Reference gene primer amplification gave nucleated cell count estimates. Libraries were prepared by immunoSEQ multiplex PCR; TCRdb keeps only in-frame clonotypes and omits some of them. V, J and clone size are taken as reported in that table, and D and trimming were inferred from the DNA itself. The sample lists 250,000 or so clones, 80% to 90% occurring once. The CDR3 is made up of 17 amino acids. V lost 4 bases, J lost 6 bases, and 11 bases stayed unmatched. Germline values: CDR1 SGHRS, CDR2 YFSETQ. The source material was peripheral blood. This chain connects TRBV5-1 to TRBJ2-3; 13 bases are a match to TRBD2. This TCR came from a man aged 25-45 years with active or convalescent COVID-19. The CDR3 DNA reads TGCGCCAGCAGCCGGCGTAGTGGACTAGCGGGGGTTGATACGCAGTATTTT. Translation: CASSRRSGLAGVDTQYF. The whole variable domain, filled in from reference TRBV5-1 and TRBJ2-3, reads KAGVTQTPRYLIKTRGQQVTLSCSPISGHRSVSWYQQTPGQGLQFLFEYFSETQRNKGNFPGRFSGRQFSNSRSEMNVSTLELGDSALYLCASSRRSGLAGVDTQYFGPGTRLTVL.